This T cell receptor beta chain appears in the sequencing data of a study of T-cell reconstitution after alpha-beta-depleted transplantation in children. This clonotype was found many times. Its matching antigen is unknown. Unique molecular identifiers were incorporated when the TCRbeta library was constructed. TCRdb re-derived calls from the PCR reads in MiXCR, one entry per CDR3 protein. The sample records about 590,000 distinct CDR3 sequences, under 15% being singletons. The V gene end was trimmed by 6 bases and the J gene end by 5 bases; junction bases not matched to a gene: 9. The CDR3 covers 15 residues. Regarding the study as a whole: Most T-cell counts and diversity one year after the transplant came from T cells that were newly produced. Reportedly, roughly two months post-transplant, alpha-beta T cells arose from several hundred expanded graft clones. The origin of high day-60 TCRbeta diversity in some patients lay in surviving recipient T cells and thymic progenitors.

This chain joins TRBV12-3 or TRBV12-4 and TRBJ2-3; 9 bases agree with TRBD1. The specimen was PBMCs, mostly from graft donor cells, collected 360 days after TCRalphabeta/CD19-depleted stem cell transplant. The source of this sequence is a male patient younger than 18 who had a stem cell transplant for acute myeloid leukemia, so the T cells may come from the graft donor. CDR3 nucleotides: TGTGCCAGCAGCTCCACAGGGGGCTCAGGAGATACGCAGTATTTT. It is translated as CASSSTGGSGDTQYF.